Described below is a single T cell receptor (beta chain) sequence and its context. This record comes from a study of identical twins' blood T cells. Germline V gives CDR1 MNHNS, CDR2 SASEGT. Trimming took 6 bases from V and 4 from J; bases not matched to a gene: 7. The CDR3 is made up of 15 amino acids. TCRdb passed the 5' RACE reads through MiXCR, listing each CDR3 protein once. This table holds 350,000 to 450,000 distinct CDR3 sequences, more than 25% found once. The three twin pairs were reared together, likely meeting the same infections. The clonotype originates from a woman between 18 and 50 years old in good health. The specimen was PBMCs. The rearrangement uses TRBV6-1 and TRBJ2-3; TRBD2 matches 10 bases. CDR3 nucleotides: TGTGCCAGCAGCTTCCAGCGGGGGGGCCCAGATACGCAGTATTTT. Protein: CASSFQRGGPDTQYF.